This note documents a single T cell receptor beta chain sequence. The antigen is unknown. This entry belongs to a study of siplizumab effects on memory and regulatory T cells. Study-wide results and limits: A small minority of alloreactive clones were mapped to unstimulated subsets. Naive T cells apparently outstripped memory cells in diversity and seemed major alloresponse contributors. Proliferating clones, CD4+ or CD8+, lacked an assignable naive or memory phenotype in roughly 80-97% of cases.

Germline CDR1 LNHDA, CDR2 SQIVND (reference sequence). The CDR3 covers 13 residues. V lost 1 base and J lost 7, with 8 bases in between. Roughly 92,000 TCR templates per sample were assayed. Generated by immunoSEQ multiplex PCR, the TCRdb table keeps only in-frame clones and is missing some. This table has tens of thousands of clones, approximately 86% appearing once. This TCR was sampled from a human donor in good health. V is TRBV19 and J is TRBJ1-5; no clear D gene. Sequencing input: Tregs sorted from blood. CDR3 DNA: TGTGCCAGTAGTATAGGGTCCGGCCAGCCCCAGCATTTT. Protein sequence: CASSIGSGQPQHF.